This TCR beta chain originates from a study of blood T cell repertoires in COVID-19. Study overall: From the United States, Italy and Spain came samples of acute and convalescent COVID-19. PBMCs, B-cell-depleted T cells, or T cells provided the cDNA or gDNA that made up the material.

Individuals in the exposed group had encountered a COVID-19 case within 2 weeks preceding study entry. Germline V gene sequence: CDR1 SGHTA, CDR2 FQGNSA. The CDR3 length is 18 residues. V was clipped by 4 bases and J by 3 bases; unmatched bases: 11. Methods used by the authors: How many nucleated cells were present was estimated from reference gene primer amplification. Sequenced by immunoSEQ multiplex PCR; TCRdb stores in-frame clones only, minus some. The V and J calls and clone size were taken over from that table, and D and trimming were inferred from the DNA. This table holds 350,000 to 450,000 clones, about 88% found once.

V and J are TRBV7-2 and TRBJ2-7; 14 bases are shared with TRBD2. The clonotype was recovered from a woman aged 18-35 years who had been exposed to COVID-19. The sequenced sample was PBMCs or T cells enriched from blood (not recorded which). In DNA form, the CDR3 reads TGTGCCAGCAGCTCTCCCTCGATGACTAGCGGGGGGGTCTACGAGCAGTACTTC. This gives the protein CASSSPSMTSGGVYEQYF.